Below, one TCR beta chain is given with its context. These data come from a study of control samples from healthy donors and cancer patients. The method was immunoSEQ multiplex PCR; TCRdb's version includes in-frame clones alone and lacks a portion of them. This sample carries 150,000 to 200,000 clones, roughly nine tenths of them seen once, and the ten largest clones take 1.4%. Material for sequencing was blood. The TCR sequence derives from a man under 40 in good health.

The CDR3 is CASSPDRVNQPQHF. For the CDR3, the DNA is TGTGCCAGCAGTCCGGACAGGGTCAATCAGCCCCAGCATTTT. V is TRBV6-6 and J is TRBJ1-5, with 8 bases matching TRBD1. This CDR3 is built from 14 residues. V shed 5 bases and J 3 bases; nucleotides not matched to a gene: 3. Germline V gene sequence: CDR1 MNHNY, CDR2 SVGAGI (reference sequence).